The 31 T cell receptor beta chains in this list originate from one sample, sequenced in a study of cytomegalovirus exposure and HLA in healthy donors. The PCR contained 60 Vbeta and 13 Jbeta primers. The data were produced by immunoSEQ multiplex PCR, yet TCRdb's version contains in-frame clones alone and is incomplete. The sample contains 100,000 to 150,000 clones, almost 85% of which appear only once. Sequencing input: PBMCs. The source is a boy aged 2 to 10 in good health and CMV-seronegative.

The chain couples TRBV9 to TRBJ2-1; 9 bases line up with TRBD2. The CDR3 runs to 15 residues. Trimming took 0 bases from V and 4 from J; bases not matched to a gene: 2. Germline CDR1 and CDR2: SGDLS and YYNGEE. CDR3 sequence: CASSVASGAYNEQFF. As DNA, the CDR3 is TGTGCCAGCAGCGTAGCTAGCGGGGCGTACAATGAGCAGTTCTTC.

The chain has TRBV6-5 and TRBJ2-2, with D unresolved. Germline CDR1 reads MNHEY; CDR2 reads SVGAGI. This CDR3 has 11 residues. V was clipped by 6 bases and J by 6 bases, with 5 bases between them. CDR3 protein: CASRFAGELFF. In DNA, the CDR3 is TGTGCCAGCAGGTTCGCCGGGGAGCTGTTTTTT.

V usage is TRBV7-8 and J usage is TRBJ2-6; D is undetermined. With 2 bases removed from V and 3 bases from J, the gap between germline ends came to 23 bases. CDR3 length equals 20 residues. Germline-derived CDR1 and CDR2 are SGHVS and FQNEAQ. CDR3 nucleotides: TGTGCCAGCAGCTTAAGCGTCGTTGCAGCCTCCGTATTTGGGGCCAACGTCCTGACTTTC. It encodes CASSLSVVAASVFGANVLTF.

The J gene is TRBJ1-2, the V gene TRBV10-3; tentative D call: TRBD1 (5 bases). The germline gives CDR1 ENHRY, CDR2 SYGVKD. V shed 6 bases and J shed 5 bases, with 16 bases lying between them. The CDR3 extends over 14 amino acids. The CDR3 loop is CAISQPTDQYGYTF. CDR3 coding DNA: TGTGCCATCAGCCAGCCGACAGACCAATATGGCTACACCTTC.

Of note for this clone: In the same sample, other DNA sequences code for this CDR3. The chain links TRBV20-1 to TRBJ1-1; D gene unclear. The CDR3 sequence is 10 residues long. V was pared by 2 bases and J by 6 bases, with 4 bases between. CDR1 is DFQATT, CDR2 SNEGSKA, per germline (reference sequence). CDR3 in amino acids: CSARTAEAFF. Here the CDR3 DNA reads TGCAGTGCTAGAACGGCTGAAGCTTTCTTT.

The gene calls are TRBV30 and TRBJ1-5; the D gene is possibly TRBD1 (6 bases). Germline V lookup: CDR1 GTSNPN, CDR2 SVGIG (reference sequence). Trimming cost V 3 bases and J 4 bases, with 13 bases left between them. The CDR3 is 14 residues long. This chain's CDR3 is CAWSVDRSNQPQHF. The CDR3 DNA is TGTGCCTGGAGCGTCGACAGGAGTAATCAGCCCCAGCATTTT.

This clone has more than one count but fewer than ten. V usage is TRBV7-9 and J usage is TRBJ2-1, with 9 bases that match TRBD2. With 2 bases clipped from V and 7 bases from J, the junction kept 0 bases outside the gene matches. Germline values: CDR1 SEHNR, CDR2 FQNEAQ (reference sequence). The CDR3 extends over 13 amino acids. CDR3 sequence: CASSLLAGNEQFF. CDR3 in DNA: TGTGCCAGCAGCTTACTAGCGGGAAATGAGCAGTTCTTC.

The J gene is TRBJ1-5, the V gene TRBV19, with D unresolved. The CDR3 is 15 amino acids. The germline V and J ends were trimmed by 1 base and 7 bases, with 14 bases remaining between them. In germline, CDR1 is LNHDA, CDR2 SQIVND (reference sequence). DNA for the CDR3: TGTGCCAGTAGTATAGCCCGGACGGGAGGACAGCCCCAGCATTTT. Residues: CASSIARTGGQPQHF.

The V gene is TRBV4-1, the J gene TRBJ1-5; no firm D call. Trimming left V 3 bases short and J 6 bases short, with 12 bases between. CDR3 length: 14 amino acids. Germline-derived CDR1 and CDR2 are MGHRA and YSYEKL. In DNA form, the CDR3 reads TGCGCCAGCAGCCATTTGGGCAGCGGTCAGCCCCAGCATTTT. Amino acids: CASSHLGSGQPQHF.

The V and J genes are TRBV10-3 and TRBJ1-5; 7 bases match TRBD1. Germline values: CDR1 ENHRY, CDR2 SYGVKD. The V and J ends lost 2 bases and 3 bases, in that order; junction bases with no gene match: 7. The CDR3 runs 16 residues. This CDR3 is CAISEVDTGVNQPQHF. CDR3 DNA: TGTGCCATCAGTGAGGTGGACACAGGGGTCAATCAGCCCCAGCATTTT.

The chain has TRBV7-9 and TRBJ2-5, with D tentatively TRBD1 (6 bases). TRBJ2-7 explains the end of the DNA better; the J call may be wrong. CDR1 is SEHNR and CDR2 is FQNEAQ in the germline V gene (reference sequence). CDR3 size: 15 residues. CDR3 sequence: CASSFAGTQAYEQYF. CDR3 coding DNA: TGTGCCAGCAGCTTCGCCGGGACACAGGCCTACGAGCAGTACTTC.

The chain employs TRBV29-1 and TRBJ1-2; D is undetermined. The CDR3 runs to 13 residues. Germline assignment: CDR1 SQVTM and CDR2 ANQGSEA. V lost 7 bases and J 0 bases, leaving 12 bases between the germline ends. CDR3 DNA sequence: TGCAGCGCCGGAGCGTTTGCTAACTATGGCTACACCTTC. Encoded protein: CSAGAFANYGYTF.

This clone was detected a few times. The V gene is TRBV6-4, the J gene TRBJ2-3; 11 bases agree with TRBD2. Unmatched junction bases numbered 1, after V lost 2 bases and J lost 0 bases. CDR3 length equals 16 residues. Germline V gene data show CDR1 as MRHNA and CDR2 as SNTAGT. CDR3 region: CASSDGTSGSTDTQYF. The CDR3 DNA sequence: TGTGCCAGCAGTGACGGGACTAGCGGAAGCACAGATACGCAGTATTTT.

This chain links TRBV7-2 with TRBJ2-5, with 11 bases matching TRBD2. The CDR3 is made up of 17 amino acids. The germline V gene encodes CDR1 SGHTA and CDR2 FQGNSA. V shed 5 bases, J shed 9 bases, and the junction held 17 bases outside the gene matches. CDR3 sequence reads: CASSPSLTSGGWVAQYF. In DNA, the CDR3 is TGTGCCAGCAGCCCTTCTCTCACTAGCGGGGGATGGGTGGCCCAGTACTTC.

The rearrangement joins TRBV15 to TRBJ1-2; 8 bases are shared with TRBD1. With V trimmed by 2 bases and J by 8 bases, 7 bases remained unmatched. CDR1 and CDR2 (germline): LNHNV, YYDKDF (reference sequence). This CDR3 spans 14 amino acids. The CDR3: CATSRTGGRGGYTF. The CDR3 DNA reads as TGTGCCACCAGCAGAACAGGGGGTCGTGGGGGCTACACCTTC.

This clone was picked up a small number of times. The chain joins TRBV4-2 to TRBJ2-3, with 7 bases fitting TRBD2. Germline loops: CDR1 LGHNA, CDR2 YNFKEQ. The CDR3 extends over 14 amino acids. Unmatched junction bases numbered 9, after V lost 1 base and J lost 11 bases. CDR3 protein: CASSQGVELAMQYF. In nucleotides, the CDR3 is TGTGCCAGCAGCCAAGGGGTGGAACTAGCGATGCAGTATTTT.

The chain uses TRBV18 and TRBJ2-1; D not certain. Per germline, CDR1 KGHSH and CDR2 LQKENI. The CDR3 has 17 amino acids. V was cut by 2 bases and J by 0 bases, with 14 bases left in between. The CDR3 DNA reads as TGTGCCAGCTCACCAATGATACGGGTTAGCTCCTACAATGAGCAGTTCTTC. Encoded protein: CASSPMIRVSSYNEQFF. The full variable domain, its missing parts supplied by reference TRBV18 and TRBJ2-1, is NAGVMQNPRHLVRRRGQEARLRCSPMKGHSHVYWYRQLPEEGLKFMVYLQKENIIDESGMPKERFSAEFPKEGPSILRIQQVVRGDSAAYFCASSPMIRVSSYNEQFFGPGTRLTVL.

This clone was detected a few times. The chain recombines TRBV18 with TRBJ1-4; D gene uncertain. The CDR3 loop spans 16 amino acids. V lost 6 bases to trimming and J lost 3 bases, with 17 bases between them. Germline CDR1 KGHSH, CDR2 LQKENI. The CDR3 nucleotides read TGTGCCAGCTCGCTAATCCCAGGATTGGCTAATGAAAAACTGTTTTTT. It is translated as CASSLIPGLANEKLFF.

The chain has TRBV7-3 and TRBJ2-1, with a tentative D call TRBD1 (6 bases). The CDR3 spans 15 residues. Germline V gene data show CDR1 as SGHTA and CDR2 as FQGTGA. V was pared by 3 bases and J by 8 bases, with 17 bases between. The CDR3 reads CASSLGAGRGDEQFF. The CDR3 nucleotides read TGTGCCAGCAGCTTGGGGGCGGGTCGTGGCGATGAGCAGTTCTTC. The variable domain in full, with the rest retrieved from reference TRBV7-3 and TRBJ2-1, is GAGVSQTPSNKVTEKGKYVELRCDPISGHTALYWYRQSLGQGPEFLIYFQGTGAADDSGLPNDRFFAVRPEGSVSTLKIQRTERGDSAVYLCASSLGAGRGDEQFFGPGTRLTVL.

The J gene is TRBJ2-6, the V gene TRBV6-4, with D tentatively TRBD1 (6 bases). Trimming stripped 2 bases from V and 0 bases from J, with 8 bases between. The CDR3 covers 16 residues. Germline lookup yields CDR1 MRHNA and CDR2 SNTAGT. The CDR3 protein is CASSDKGGSGANVLTF. The CDR3 nucleotides read TGTGCCAGCAGTGACAAAGGGGGCTCTGGGGCCAACGTCCTGACTTTC.

In this sample, this clone turned up once. The chain combines TRBV6-5 with TRBJ1-2, with D unclear. The CDR3 spans 15 residues. Germline V CDR1 and CDR2: MNHEY, SVGAGI. V gave up 6 bases and J gave up 3 bases, with 17 bases separating them. The CDR3 DNA reads TGTGCCAGCAGGCAACACAGAGCGGGGTACTATGGCTACACCTTC. It specifies CASRQHRAGYYGYTF.

This clone turned up a few times. V and J are TRBV6-6 and TRBJ1-1; TRBD1 might be the D (6 bases). The CDR3 has 15 amino acids. Trimming cost V 1 base and J 6 bases, with 15 bases left between them. The V gene's germline CDR1 is MNHNY and CDR2 SVGAGI (reference sequence). The CDR3 here is CASSYYVDSPSEAFF. CDR3 sequence (DNA): TGTGCCAGCAGTTACTACGTGGACAGCCCTTCTGAAGCTTTCTTT.

The J gene is TRBJ1-1, the V gene TRBV5-1, with 9 bases lining up with TRBD1. The germline V gene has CDR1 SGHRS and CDR2 YFSETQ. CDR3 length: 16 residues. Trimming took 2 bases from V and 5 from J; bases not matched to a gene: 10. DNA for the CDR3: TGCGCCAGCAGCTTACACCCACAGGGGGCCGGAACTGAAGCTTTCTTT. Amino acid sequence: CASSLHPQGAGTEAFF.

A word on this clone: The sample contains more than one DNA sequence encoding this CDR3. The gene calls are TRBV5-1 and TRBJ2-5, with TRBD2 matching 7 bases. Germline V gene data show CDR1 as SGHRS and CDR2 as YFSETQ. This CDR3 is built from 13 residues. V was pared by 4 bases and J by 3 bases, with 3 bases of the junction left unmatched. CDR3: CASSAGLEETQYF. CDR3 nucleotides: TGCGCCAGCAGCGCAGGACTAGAAGAGACCCAGTACTTC.

The rearrangement links TRBV9 to TRBJ1-1; the match to TRBD1 covers 7 bases. The CDR3 extends over 14 amino acids. Germline V gene sequence: CDR1 SGDLS, CDR2 YYNGEE. V shed 3 bases and J 8 bases; nucleotides not matched to a gene: 10. The CDR3, as DNA: TGTGCCAGCAGCGAGGAGACAGGGCATAGAGAAGCTTTCTTT. Translation gives CASSEETGHREAFF.

J is TRBJ2-1 and V is TRBV5-1; a possible D gene is TRBD2 (5 bases). Germline V gene lookup returns CDR1 SGHRS and CDR2 YFSETQ. The CDR3 is 15 amino acids. Between the trimmed V and J ends, which lost 4 bases and 2 bases, there was a span of 13 bases. CDR3 residues: CASSLDYNPYNEQFF. The CDR3 DNA reads as TGCGCCAGCAGCCTAGACTACAACCCCTACAATGAGCAGTTCTTC.

This clone occurred a few times. The chain employs TRBV2 and TRBJ1-6; 7 positions match TRBD1. The CDR3 has 14 amino acids. Germline V lookup: CDR1 SNHLY, CDR2 FYNNEI. Losses at the gene ends were 4 bases for V and 7 bases for J; bases not matched to a gene: 4. In nucleotides, the CDR3 is TGTGCCAGCAGTGTCAACAGGGGAAATTCACCCCTCCACTTT. This sequence encodes CASSVNRGNSPLHF.

This sequence joins TRBV10-3 and TRBJ1-1; D is ambiguous. Germline V gene data show CDR1 as ENHRY and CDR2 as SYGVKD. The CDR3 runs 14 residues. Trimming pared 9 bases from V and 0 bases from J, leaving 14 bases between. CDR3 loop: CAIAREGMNTEAFF. In DNA, the CDR3 is TGTGCCATAGCTCGAGAGGGCATGAACACTGAAGCTTTCTTT.

The chain carries TRBV5-1 and TRBJ2-2; 8 positions agree with TRBD2. With V trimmed by 4 bases and J by 3 bases, 5 bases remained unmatched. This CDR3 has 15 amino acids. Germline CDR1 SGHRS, CDR2 YFSETQ. For the CDR3, the DNA is TGCGCCAGCAGCACCAGCGGGAGTTACACCGGGGAGCTGTTTTTT. It codes for CASSTSGSYTGELFF.

CDR3 loop: CSVAGGQTNEKLFF. Here the CDR3 DNA reads TGCAGCGTTGCGGGGGGACAAACTAATGAAAAACTGTTTTTT. The chain combines TRBV29-1 with TRBJ1-4, with a weak D call TRBD1 (6 bases). The CDR3 covers 14 residues. CDR1 and CDR2 (germline): SQVTM, ANQGSEA. V lost 4 bases to trimming and J lost 1 base, with 10 bases between them. The full variable domain, in which reference TRBV29-1 and TRBJ1-4 provide the parts outside the CDR3, is SAVISQKPSRDICQRGTSLTIQCQVDSQVTMMFWYRQQPGQSLTLIATANQGSEATYESGFVIDKFPISRPNLTFSTLTVSNMSPEDSSIYLCSVAGGQTNEKLFFGSGTQLSVL.

The chain joins TRBV10-3 to TRBJ2-5; D might be TRBD1 (6 bases). The tail of the sequence fits TRBJ2-7 better, so the J call may be wrong. CDR1 and CDR2 from the germline V gene are ENHRY and SYGVKD. This CDR3 contains 13 residues. The CDR3 DNA sequence: TGTGCCATCCGCCGGGACACCCCCTACGAGCAGTACTTC. It yields the protein CAIRRDTPYEQYF.